One sample yielded the 7 T cell receptor beta chains listed below, sequenced in a study of blood T cells in healthy people across ages. A J-beta primer mix and a sample-barcoded 5' primer were used in a second PCR of about 7 to 12 cycles. TCRdb itself ran the 5' RACE reads through MiXCR, one entry per CDR3 protein. The sample includes 580,000 or so distinct CDR3 sequences, roughly 48% of them seen just once. The sequenced sample consisted of blood. These receptors were obtained from a man older than 75 in good health.

This clonotype was observed a few times. The chain uses TRBV20-1 and TRBJ2-7; D is possibly TRBD1 or TRBD2 (6 bases each). Trimming removed 0 bases at V and 2 bases at J, with 14 bases between. The CDR3 runs 15 residues. Germline V gives CDR1 DFQATT, CDR2 SNEGSKA (reference sequence). The CDR3 spells CSARDRWGATYEQYF. The CDR3 coding sequence is TGCAGTGCTAGAGATCGCTGGGGGGCTACCTACGAGCAGTACTTC.

This chain joins TRBV7-3 and TRBJ1-1; D perhaps matches TRBD1 (6 bases). Germline V gene sequence: CDR1 SGHTA, CDR2 FQGTGA. This CDR3 has 15 amino acids. V lost 4 bases and J lost 3, with 15 bases in between. CDR3 coding DNA: TGTGCCAGCAGCTCGCTGGGGGGCACGGACACTGAAGCTTTCTTT. It encodes CASSSLGGTDTEAFF.

A few counts support this clonotype. The rearrangement joins TRBV7-2 to TRBJ2-3, with TRBD2 matching over 9 bases. The CDR3 is 17 residues long. CDR1 is SGHTA and CDR2 is FQGNSA in the germline V gene. The V segment lost 4 bases and the J segment 0 bases; nucleotides outside the gene matches: 8. The DNA of the CDR3 is TGTGCCAGCAGCTCCACTCTAGCGGGGTGGAGCACAGATACGCAGTATTTT. This sequence encodes CASSSTLAGWSTDTQYF.

This clonotype was detected a few times. The V gene is TRBV29-1, the J gene TRBJ2-1; TRBD1 might be the D (6 bases). The V gene's germline CDR1 is SQVTM and CDR2 ANQGSEA. The CDR3 is made up of 12 amino acids. Trimming pared 6 bases from V and 9 bases from J, leaving 15 bases between. The CDR3 sequence: CSVAPGEGEQFF. CDR3 bases: TGCAGCGTAGCCCCAGGGGAAGGTGAGCAGTTCTTC.

The gene calls are TRBV7-8 and TRBJ2-3; 10 nucleotides line up with TRBD2. The CDR3 is made up of 18 amino acids. In germline, CDR1 is SGHVS, CDR2 FQNEAQ. The V and J ends lost 4 bases and 0 bases, in that order; junction bases with no gene match: 10. Here the CDR3 DNA reads TGTGCCAGCAGCTCGAGCGGGAGGGCCTCTTTTAGCACAGATACGCAGTATTTT. Translating gives CASSSSGRASFSTDTQYF.

The chain recombines TRBV7-9 with TRBJ1-2, with D possibly TRBD1 on 6 matching bases. CDR1 SEHNR and CDR2 FQNEAQ come from the germline V gene (reference sequence). CDR3 size: 13 residues. V was pared by 5 bases and J by 8 bases, with 15 bases between. CDR3 residues: CASSPDGGWGYTF. CDR3 coding DNA: TGTGCCAGCAGCCCAGACGGGGGCTGGGGCTACACCTTC.

The chain recombines TRBV7-2 with TRBJ2-2; 7 nucleotides line up with TRBD1. The CDR3 runs to 16 residues. V gave up 5 bases and J gave up 0 bases; unmatched junction bases: 6. Germline CDR1 is SGHTA and CDR2 is FQGNSA. CDR3 sequence reads: CASSPDRVSNTGELFF. Written as DNA, the CDR3 is TGTGCCAGCAGCCCTGACAGGGTTTCGAACACCGGGGAGCTGTTTTTT. The complete variable domain, with remaining parts taken from reference TRBV7-2 and TRBJ2-2, reads GAGVSQSPSNKVTEKGKDVELRCDPISGHTALYWYRQSLGQGLEFLIYFQGNSAPDKSGLPSDRFSAERTGGSVSTLTIQRTQQEDSAVYLCASSPDRVSNTGELFFGEGSRLTVL.